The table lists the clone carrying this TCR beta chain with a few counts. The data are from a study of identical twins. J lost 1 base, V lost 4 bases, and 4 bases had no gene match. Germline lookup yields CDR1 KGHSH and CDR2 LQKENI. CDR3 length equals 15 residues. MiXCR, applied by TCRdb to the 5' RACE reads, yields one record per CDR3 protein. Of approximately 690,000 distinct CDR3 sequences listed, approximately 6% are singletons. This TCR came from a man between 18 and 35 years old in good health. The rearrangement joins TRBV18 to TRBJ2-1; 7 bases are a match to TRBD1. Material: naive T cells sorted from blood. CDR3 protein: CASSQQQGSYNEQFF. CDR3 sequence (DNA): TGTGCCAGCTCACAGCAACAGGGGTCCTACAATGAGCAGTTCTTC.